Following are 27 T cell receptor beta chains from one sample sequenced in a study of blood T cell repertoires in COVID-19. Assay used: immunoSEQ multiplex PCR; TCRdb lists only in-frame clones, some missing. The data hold about 210,000 clones, with 81% observed a single time. Sequencing was carried out using PBMCs or T cells enriched from blood (not recorded which). The receptors stem from a woman aged 45 to 65 with acute COVID-19.

The chain is built from TRBV9 and TRBJ2-2; D is unclear. The CDR3 runs 15 residues. From germline, CDR1 is SGDLS and CDR2 YYNGEE. Trimming took off 0 bases at V and 5 bases at J, with 11 bases between the two ends. This CDR3 reads CASSVGLDRTGELFF. The CDR3 DNA reads as TGTGCCAGCAGCGTAGGTCTAGATCGGACCGGGGAGCTGTTTTTT. Complete variable domain (other parts from reference TRBV9 and TRBJ2-2): DSGVTQTPKHLITATGQRVTLRCSPRSGDLSVYWYQQSLDQGLQFLIQYYNGEERAKGNILERFSAQQFPDLHSELNLSSLELGDSALYFCASSVGLDRTGELFFGEGSRLTVL.

The chain has TRBV29-1 and TRBJ1-5; D not certain. The V end lost 0 bases, the J end lost 0 bases, and 12 bases lay between the germline ends. The germline V gene has CDR1 SQVTM and CDR2 ANQGSEA. This CDR3 comprises 16 residues. For the CDR3, the DNA is TGCAGCGTTGAAGACCCGGGAGCTGATAGCAATCAGCCCCAGCATTTT. Its protein is CSVEDPGADSNQPQHF.

V gene TRBV7-9 combines with J gene TRBJ1-2; a possible D gene is TRBD1 (6 bases). V lost 5 bases and J lost 5, with 9 bases in between. Germline CDR1 SEHNR, CDR2 FQNEAQ (reference sequence). The CDR3 is 12 residues long. The CDR3 bases are TGTGCCAGCAGCACGGGACATTATGGCTACACCTTC. Translating gives CASSTGHYGYTF.

V and J are TRBV4-3 and TRBJ2-1, with 7 positions matching TRBD2. Germline lookup yields CDR1 LGHNA and CDR2 YSLEER. J lost 5 bases, V lost 1 base, and 5 bases had no gene match. The CDR3 extends over 15 amino acids. Here the CDR3 reads CASSQVSLADNEQFF. CDR3 in DNA: TGCGCCAGCAGCCAAGTGAGCCTAGCGGACAATGAGCAGTTCTTC.

On this clone itself: One end of the junction fails to match germline, which may point to a read error. This chain links TRBV2 with TRBJ1-4; 7 positions agree with TRBD1. There are 13 residues in the CDR3. Germline V lookup: CDR1 SNHLY, CDR2 FYNNEI. CDR3 sequence reads: CAGRGGSEEKLFF. The CDR3 bases are TGTGCCGGCAGGGGGGGGTCGGAAGAAAAACTGTTTTTT.

The rearrangement uses TRBV4-1 and TRBJ1-4; D is undetermined. The germline CDR1 and CDR2 sequences are MGHRA and YSYEKL. The CDR3 spans 16 residues. V gave up 4 bases and J gave up 6 bases, with 18 bases separating them. The CDR3 nucleotides read TGCGCCAGCAGCCCGGGTAATTACGGGTCTTATGAAAAACTGTTTTTT. Its translation: CASSPGNYGSYEKLFF.

This chain links TRBV11-2 with TRBJ2-2; D gene unclear. CDR3 length: 14 residues. Trimming removed 10 bases at V and 1 base at J, with 13 bases between. CDR1 and CDR2 (germline): SGHAT, FQNNGV. This CDR3 reads CATLNLRNTGELFF. CDR3 coding DNA: TGTGCCACCCTGAATCTAAGGAACACCGGGGAGCTGTTTTTT.

This clone was observed a handful of times. V gene TRBV7-2 combines with J gene TRBJ1-5, with D possibly TRBD1 on 6 matching bases. CDR3 length: 15 amino acids. Germline lookup yields CDR1 SGHTA and CDR2 FQGNSA. The V end lost 8 bases, the J end lost 0 bases, and 14 bases lay between the germline ends. CDR3 loop: CASSRGIPSNQPQHF. CDR3 coding DNA: TGTGCCAGCTCTAGGGGGATCCCTAGCAATCAGCCCCAGCATTTT.

This chain uses TRBV5-1 with TRBJ2-7; 9 nucleotides match TRBD1. From germline, CDR1 is SGHRS and CDR2 YFSETQ. V gave up 1 base and J gave up 5 bases; unmatched junction bases: 4. This CDR3 comprises 14 residues. The CDR3: CASSLWTGEDEQYF. Here the CDR3 DNA reads TGCGCCAGCAGCTTGTGGACAGGGGAAGACGAGCAGTACTTC.

The rearrangement uses TRBV6-5 and TRBJ1-6; 9 bases are shared with TRBD1. Per germline, CDR1 MNHEY and CDR2 SVGAGI. V dropped 6 bases and J dropped 16; count of bases not matched to a gene: 13. The CDR3 extends over 14 amino acids. The DNA for the CDR3 is TGTGCCAGCAGGACCGGGACAGGGACTAAGGGACTCCACTTT. Protein sequence: CASRTGTGTKGLHF.

The V call is TRBV11-3, the J call TRBJ2-3; a possible D gene is TRBD2 (5 bases). Germline V gene lookup returns CDR1 SGHNT and CDR2 YENEEA. This CDR3 contains 14 residues. Trimming stripped 5 bases from V and 2 bases from J, with 11 bases between. The CDR3 DNA sequence: TGTGCCAGCAGCCCAGGACTCCCCACAGATACGCAGTATTTT. This sequence encodes CASSPGLPTDTQYF. The variable domain in full, with the rest retrieved from reference TRBV11-3 and TRBJ2-3, is EAGVVQSPRYKIIEKKQPVAFWCNPISGHNTLYWYLQNLGQGPELLIRYENEEAVDDSQLPKDRFSAERLKGVDSTLKIQPAELGDSAVYLCASSPGLPTDTQYFGPGTRLTVL.

The rearrangement joins TRBV19 to TRBJ2-2; TRBD2 matches 10 bases. V shed 7 bases and J 1 base; nucleotides not matched to a gene: 3. From germline, CDR1 is LNHDA and CDR2 SQIVND (reference sequence). The CDR3 has 15 residues. The CDR3 loop reads CASTWTSGNTGELFF. DNA of the CDR3: TGTGCCAGTACCTGGACTAGCGGGAACACCGGGGAGCTGTTTTTT.

J is TRBJ2-1 and V is TRBV28; D gene unclear. CDR1 and CDR2 (germline): MDHEN, SYDVKM. V lost 6 bases and J lost 4, with 16 bases in between. CDR3 size: 15 residues. The CDR3 region is CASSSFLVRYNEQFF. CDR3 nucleotide sequence: TGTGCCAGCAGCTCTTTTCTGGTCAGGTACAATGAGCAGTTCTTC. The entire variable domain, with the rest obtained from reference TRBV28 and TRBJ2-1, is as follows: DVKVTQSSRYLVKRTGEKVFLECVQDMDHENMFWYRQDPGLGLRLIYFSYDVKMKEKGDIPEGYSVSREKKERFSLILESASTNQTSMYLCASSSFLVRYNEQFFGPGTRLTVL.

This chain connects TRBV28 to TRBJ2-1, with a weak D call TRBD2 (5 bases). The CDR3 extends over 13 amino acids. With 3 bases removed from V and 12 bases from J, the gap between germline ends came to 15 bases. Germline V gives CDR1 MDHEN, CDR2 SYDVKM. The CDR3 coding sequence is TGTGCCAGCAGTTTTGCTCTAGCATCCTTGCAGTTCTTC. It is translated as CASSFALASLQFF. Based on the CDR3 plus reference TRBV28 and TRBJ2-1, the full variable domain is DVKVTQSSRYLVKRTGEKVFLECVQDMDHENMFWYRQDPGLGLRLIYFSYDVKMKEKGDIPEGYSVSREKKERFSLILESASTNQTSMYLCASSFALASLQFFGPGTRLTVL.

The J gene is TRBJ1-1, the V gene TRBV11-3; 7 positions agree with TRBD1. Germline V gene data show CDR1 as SGHNT and CDR2 as YENEEA. After removal of 5 bases from V and 2 bases from J, the junction contained 8 bases not matched to a gene. CDR3 size: 15 residues. The CDR3: CASSPIQGINTEAFF. The DNA of the CDR3 is TGTGCCAGCAGCCCGATACAGGGGATTAACACTGAAGCTTTCTTT.

The chain links TRBV6-2 or TRBV6-3 to TRBJ2-1; 8 bases agree with TRBD1. CDR1 and CDR2 from the germline V gene are MNHEY and SVGEGT. Trimming at V came to 5 bases and at J to 9 bases, leaving 18 bases not matched to a gene. The CDR3 length is 17 residues. This CDR3 reads CASSPGTGLDHLGEQFF. CDR3 coding DNA: TGTGCCAGCAGTCCCGGGACAGGTTTGGACCACCTGGGTGAGCAGTTCTTC.

This clone was seen a handful of times. The V gene is TRBV11-2, the J gene TRBJ2-1; 8 bases line up with TRBD2. The CDR3 loop spans 14 amino acids. CDR1 is SGHAT and CDR2 is FQNNGV in the germline V gene. V lost 5 bases, J lost 5 bases, and 5 bases stayed unmatched. The CDR3 DNA is TGTGCCAGCAGCCCGATTAGCGGGGACAATGAGCAGTTCTTC. Amino acid sequence: CASSPISGDNEQFF.

This chain links TRBV6-5 with TRBJ2-1, with D possibly TRBD2 on 5 matching bases. Germline CDR1 is MNHEY and CDR2 is SVGAGI. V was pared by 5 bases and J by 1 base, with 12 bases between. The CDR3 has 15 residues. CDR3 DNA sequence: TGTGCCAGCAGTCCCGAGCGGAATTCCTACAATGAGCAGTTCTTC. Translating it yields CASSPERNSYNEQFF.

This chain joins TRBV28 and TRBJ1-5, with 9 bases that match TRBD1. After removal of 5 bases from V and 3 bases from J, the junction contained 17 bases not matched to a gene. Germline CDR1 is MDHEN and CDR2 is SYDVKM. This CDR3 has 19 amino acids. Written as DNA, the CDR3 is TGTGCCAGCAGTCCCTTGGGACAGGGCCTCTCTCCCTACAATCAGCCCCAGCATTTT. It codes for CASSPLGQGLSPYNQPQHF.

This clone was counted a single time. The chain joins TRBV14 to TRBJ1-1; no clear D gene. Trimming pared 6 bases from V and 2 bases from J, leaving 13 bases between. The CDR3 has 14 amino acids. CDR1 is SGHDN and CDR2 is FVKESK in the germline V gene. DNA of the CDR3: TGTGCCAGCAGGGGAGACACACCAAACACTGAAGCTTTCTTT. This gives the protein CASRGDTPNTEAFF.

The V and J genes are TRBV7-2 and TRBJ1-2; D is ambiguous. Germline V gene data show CDR1 as SGHTA and CDR2 as FQGNSA. The CDR3 spans 15 residues. Trimming stripped 5 bases from V and 8 bases from J, with 21 bases between. CDR3 amino acids: CASSQFKTARGGYTF. The CDR3 DNA reads TGTGCCAGCAGCCAATTCAAGACTGCCCGAGGGGGCTACACCTTC.

V and J are TRBV14 and TRBJ2-3, with D perhaps matching TRBD2 (6 bases). Trimming shortened V by 0 bases and J by 3 bases, and 10 bases separated the two germline ends. The CDR3 covers 15 residues. Germline assignment: CDR1 SGHDN and CDR2 FVKESK. CDR3 in DNA: TGTGCCAGCAGCCAAGAGCGGGGAGTGACAGATACGCAGTATTTT. It codes for CASSQERGVTDTQYF.

This clone was seen a handful of times. The chain joins TRBV30 to TRBJ1-1; no clear D. In germline, CDR1 is GTSNPN, CDR2 SVGIG (reference sequence). This CDR3 has 12 residues. V gave up 4 bases and J gave up 0 bases, with 6 bases separating them. CDR3 sequence reads: CAWNRMNTEAFF. The CDR3 DNA follows: TGTGCCTGGAACAGAATGAACACTGAAGCTTTCTTT. Complete variable domain (other parts from reference TRBV30 and TRBJ1-1): SQTIHQWPATLVQPVGSPLSLECTVEGTSNPNLYWYRQAAGRGLQLLFYSVGIGQISSEVPQNLSASRPQDRQFILSSKKLLLSDSGFYLCAWNRMNTEAFFGQGTRLTVV.

CDR3 coding DNA: TGCGCCAGCAGCCTAACTAGCGGGGGGGCGAATACGCAGTATTTT. As protein: CASSLTSGGANTQYF. The V call is TRBV5-1, the J call TRBJ2-3; 13 bases are a match to TRBD2. Germline V gene data show CDR1 as SGHRS and CDR2 as YFSETQ. The CDR3 loop spans 15 amino acids. J gave up 7 bases and V 4 bases, and 6 bases lay outside the gene matches.

The chain is built from TRBV19 and TRBJ2-3; a weak D match, TRBD1 (6 bases). Trimming removed 4 bases from V and 6 bases from J, with 14 bases in between. Per the germline V gene, CDR1 is LNHDA and CDR2 is SQIVND (reference sequence). The CDR3 runs 14 residues. The CDR3 nucleotides are TGTGCCAGTAGTAGCTTGGGGGCGAAGGATACGCAGTATTTT. It specifies CASSSLGAKDTQYF.

The rearrangement joins TRBV6-5 to TRBJ1-1, with 7 bases fitting TRBD1. Trimming removed 0 bases from V and 4 bases from J; junction bases left unmatched: 2. The CDR3 covers 14 residues. Per germline, CDR1 MNHEY and CDR2 SVGAGI. The CDR3 spells CASSYSAGGTEAFF. The CDR3 coding sequence is TGTGCCAGCAGTTACTCGGCAGGGGGCACTGAAGCTTTCTTT.

The rearrangement uses TRBV2 and TRBJ2-2, with D perhaps TRBD2 (6 bases). CDR1 is SNHLY and CDR2 is FYNNEI in the germline V gene. The CDR3 is 17 residues long. Deletions cut 7 bases from V and 5 bases from J, with 23 bases between. CDR3 nucleotides: TGTGCCAGCACCGCAGTCGGGCGGGACTCCCGGACCGGGGAGCTGTTTTTT. Protein: CASTAVGRDSRTGELFF.